This TCR beta chain is drawn from a study of cytomegalovirus exposure and HLA in healthy donors. V dropped 0 bases and J dropped 7; count of bases not matched to a gene: 8. In germline, CDR1 is ENHRY, CDR2 SYGVKD. The CDR3 extends over 15 amino acids. The study ran its PCR with 60 Vbeta and 13 Jbeta primers. Measured with immunoSEQ multiplex PCR; TCRdb has only the in-frame clones, and not every one. This sample has 80,000 or so clones; around 84% occur once, and the top ten carry 4% to 5.5%. Material: PBMCs. This clonotype originated in a man aged 40-50 years in good health and CMV-seronegative. The chain couples TRBV10-3 to TRBJ2-7, with 8 positions matching TRBD2. The CDR3 nucleotides are TGTGCCATCAGTGAGTCGGGAGCGGGAGCAAGGGAGCAGTACTTC. Its protein is CAISESGAGAREQYF.